A selection of T cell receptor beta chains follows, all from one sample in a study of CD8 T cells in Susac syndrome. One entry per CDR3 protein, called by TCRdb with MiXCR from the immunoSEQ multiplex PCR reads. The sample includes about 140,000 distinct CDR3 sequences, approximately 96% of them seen just once. Sequencing used CD4+ T cells from PBMCs. These receptors all come from a human donor with multiple sclerosis. Both conserved end residues are part of each CDR3. The order of the fields is J gene, clone size, V gene, D gene, CDR3 DNA, CDR3 protein. The D gene is left open where the match is weak. Rows may omit the clone size; those that give it use once, few, many or a size class.

J: TRBJ2-5
size: NA
V: TRBV24-1
D: NA
DNA: TGTGCCACCAGTGACCGCCCGGGGCGCCAAGAGACCCAGTACTTC
CDR3: CATSDRPGRQETQYF

J: TRBJ1-2
size: NA
V: TRBV28
D: TRBD1
DNA: TGTGCCAGCAGTTCTTCCGGGACAGCCTATGGCTACACCTTC
CDR3: CASSSSGTAYGYTF

J: TRBJ1-2
size: NA
V: TRBV12-3/TRBV12-4
D: NA
DNA: TGTGCCAGCAGACCCAACGGGGTCAACGGTATGGGCTACACCTTC
CDR3: CASRPNGVNGMGYTF

J: TRBJ2-7
size: NA
V: TRBV30
D: TRBD1
DNA: TGTGCCTGGAGACCGAGGGACAGGGGTGGTGAGCAGTACTTC
CDR3: CAWRPRDRGGEQYF

J: TRBJ1-2
size: NA
V: TRBV9
D: NA
DNA: TGTGCCAGCAGCGGCACCCTCGGGCCCTATGGCTACACCTTC
CDR3: CASSGTLGPYGYTF

J: TRBJ2-1
size: NA
V: TRBV20-1
D: TRBD2
DNA: TGCAGTGGAAGCGGGGGGATCTACAATGAGCAGTTCTTC
CDR3: CSGSGGIYNEQFF

J: TRBJ2-4
size: once
V: TRBV12-3/TRBV12-4
D: NA
DNA: TGTGCCAGCAGTTTAAACAGGGCGCTTACAAACATTCAGTACTTC
CDR3: CASSLNRALTNIQYF

J: TRBJ2-7
size: once
V: TRBV28
D: TRBD2
DNA: TGTGCCAGCAGTTCCACGTGGACTAGCGGGAGGACTGGCGAGCAGTACTTC
CDR3: CASSSTWTSGRTGEQYF

J: TRBJ1-6
size: NA
V: TRBV4-3
D: TRBD1
DNA: TGCGCCAGCAGCCACACCCTTCGACAGGGAAGCTCCTATAATTCACCCCTCCACTTT
CDR3: CASSHTLRQGSSYNSPLHF

J: TRBJ2-3
size: NA
V: TRBV28
D: TRBD2
DNA: TGTGCCAGCAGCCGGACGGGAGGTTATAGCACAGATACGCAGTATTTT
CDR3: CASSRTGGYSTDTQYF

J: TRBJ1-2
size: NA
V: TRBV30
D: NA
DNA: TGTGCCTGGGCCCGAGACAGGTCCTTCTATGGCTACACCTTC
CDR3: CAWARDRSFYGYTF

J: TRBJ2-1
size: NA
V: TRBV5-1
D: TRBD1
DNA: TGCGCCAGCAGGCAAATTCCGGGACAGAGCAATGAGCAGTTCTTC
CDR3: CASRQIPGQSNEQFF

J: TRBJ2-7
size: NA
V: TRBV27
D: NA
DNA: TGTGCCAGCATTGGCGGCGACTACGAGCAGTACTTC
CDR3: CASIGGDYEQYF

J: TRBJ1-1
size: NA
V: TRBV12-3/TRBV12-4
D: NA
DNA: TGTGCCAGCAGCCTTACTAGGGTAGGTGAAGCTTTCTTT
CDR3: CASSLTRVGEAFF

J: TRBJ1-5
size: NA
V: TRBV4-1
D: TRBD1
DNA: TGCGCCAGCAGCCTTAAGGGGACAGGGGGTAATCAGCCCCAGCATTTT
CDR3: CASSLKGTGGNQPQHF

J: TRBJ1-5
size: NA
V: TRBV27
D: NA
DNA: TGTGCCAGCAGTTTACTACGGGGTCAGCCCCAGCATTTT
CDR3: CASSLLRGQPQHF

J: TRBJ2-2
size: NA
V: TRBV15
D: NA
DNA: TGTGCCACCAGCAGAGAGGGGACCGGGGAGCTGTTTTTT
CDR3: CATSREGTGELFF

J: TRBJ2-3
size: NA
V: TRBV5-4
D: TRBD1
DNA: TGTGCCAGCAGCAAAGACAGGGGATACACAGATACGCAGTATTTT
CDR3: CASSKDRGYTDTQYF

J: TRBJ2-3
size: NA
V: TRBV18
D: TRBD2
DNA: TGTGCCAGCTCGCCAGGAGCGGGAGGGAAAGATACGCAGTATTTT
CDR3: CASSPGAGGKDTQYF

J: TRBJ1-1
size: NA
V: TRBV18
D: TRBD1
DNA: TGTGCCAGCTCGCCTAAACAGGGGGTTGAAGCTTTCTTT
CDR3: CASSPKQGVEAFF

J: TRBJ2-1
size: NA
V: TRBV3-1
D: TRBD1
DNA: TGTGCCAGCAGCCAGGGTGGACAGGGAAATGAGCAGTTCTTC
CDR3: CASSQGGQGNEQFF

J: TRBJ2-7
size: NA
V: TRBV7-9
D: TRBD2
DNA: TGTGCCAGCAGCCCTAGAGGGACTAGCACATTCTACGAGCAGTACTTC
CDR3: CASSPRGTSTFYEQYF